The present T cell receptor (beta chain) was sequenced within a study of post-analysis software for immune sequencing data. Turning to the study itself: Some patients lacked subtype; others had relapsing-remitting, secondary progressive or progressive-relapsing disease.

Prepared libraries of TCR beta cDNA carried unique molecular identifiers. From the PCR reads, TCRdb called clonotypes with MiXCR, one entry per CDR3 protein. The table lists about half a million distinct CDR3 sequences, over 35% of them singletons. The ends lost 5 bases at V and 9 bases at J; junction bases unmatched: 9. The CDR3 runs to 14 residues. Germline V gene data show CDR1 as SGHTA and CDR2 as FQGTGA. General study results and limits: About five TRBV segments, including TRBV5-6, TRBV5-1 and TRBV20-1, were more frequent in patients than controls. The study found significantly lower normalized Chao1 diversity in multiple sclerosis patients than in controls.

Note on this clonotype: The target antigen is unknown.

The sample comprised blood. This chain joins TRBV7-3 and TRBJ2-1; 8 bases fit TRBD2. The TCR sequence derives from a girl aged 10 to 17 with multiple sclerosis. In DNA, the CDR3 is TGTGCCAGCAGCCCTAACGGGAGGGGTTCTGAGCAGTTCTTC. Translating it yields CASSPNGRGSEQFF.